This TCR beta chain was found in a study of T cells in Graves' hyperthyroidism and ophthalmopathy. Study-level information: Peripheral blood samples were taken at initial diagnosis, prior to any treatment. Study-wide findings and caveats: Separation of ophthalmopathy from stable hyperthyroidism was achieved by a 13 V-J model.

Amplification of TCR beta CDR3 regions was performed using RNA transcripts as template. HTBI primers were used for first-round RT-PCR of the TCR CDR3. TCRdb reanalysed the multiplex PCR reads using MiXCR and keeps one entry per CDR3 protein. The table has 400,000 to 550,000 distinct CDR3 sequences, roughly 24% seen once. The germline V and J ends were trimmed by 7 bases and 9 bases, with 14 bases remaining between them. The CDR3 runs 11 residues. Germline V gene sequence: CDR1 SGDLS, CDR2 YYNGEE. This clonotype was counted at least ten times. Its antigen is unknown. Uncontrolled infections, other autoimmune diseases, pregnancy or lactation led to exclusion of patients. Clinical symptoms, serum thyroxine, TRAb, thyroid ultrasound and orbital computed tomography established diagnosis.

This TCR was sampled from a woman in her thirties with Graves' ophthalmopathy. The V call is TRBV9, the J call TRBJ2-7; D is undetermined. The sequenced material came from blood. The CDR3 coding sequence is TGTGCCAGCGGTGACCTAATGGGGCAGTACTTC. Its translation is CASGDLMGQYF.